This T cell receptor beta chain was found in a study of blood T cell repertoires in COVID-19 (dated by TCRdb to 2019 to 2021). With regard to the full study: The collaborator samples originated in the United States, Italy and Spain and spanned the acute and convalescent phases of COVID-19. The prospective study material was composed of cDNA or gDNA derived from T cells, B-cell-depleted T cells, or PBMCs. Deeply sampled blood TCRbeta repertoires from subjects exposed to, actively infected with, or recovered from COVID-19 were included in the dataset. The repertoires were released in a freely available public database intended as a resource for research on the immune response to SARS-CoV-2. Samples came from the ongoing ImmuneRACE study (first 160 participants) plus 1,254 subjects from 6 global collaborators. The sample metadata nearly always contained a de-identified subject ID, COVID-19 status, age in years and sex. HLA class I and class II types, where available, came from metadata supplied by the sample provider rather than from assay-based typing. Broader findings and caveats from the paper: The amount of clinical and demographic metadata varied by source and participant and was provided uncurated.

Note on this clone: This receptor's antigen is unknown. There are no base qualities to consult, and no much larger clone falls within one base.

TCRbeta CDR3 regions were amplified from genomic DNA by means of the immunoSEQ Assay, a bias-controlled multiplex PCR. Concerning the study's data processing: The number of nucleated cells in each sample was estimated by amplification of reference gene primers within the assay. To quantify the absolute abundance of each unique TCRbeta CDR3 rearrangement, sequence reads were collapsed and filtered. For each sample, productive Simpson clonality was calculated as the square root of Simpson's diversity index over productive rearrangements. TCRdb holds this immuneACCESS table with in-frame rearrangements only. Some clones are missing; in checked studies, unresolved V genes explain under half, and the rest has no known cause. D and trimming come from the DNA, and the V and J calls and clone size come from that table. A total of about 270,000 clones appear in this sample, about 91% of them only once. About 3% of the sample belongs to the ten largest clones.

The CDR3 has 15 amino acids, counting the end cysteine and phenylalanine. Only the CDR3 part of the read is kept: 45 bases, read in frame from the first base. Based on the germline V gene, the CDR1 and CDR2 sequences are SGHRS and YFSETQ. V loses 6 bases at its end and J loses 7 bases; junction bases beyond the gene matches: 8. In the prospective study, participants were about 18 to 100 years old, resided in about two dozen geographic areas of the United States, and were enrolled through a virtual design. To assign participants to cohorts, the prospective study relied on clinical history that participants themselves reported in a screening survey and a study questionnaire. Exposed participants had been in contact with someone with a PCR-confirmed or clinician-diagnosed COVID-19 case within 2 weeks of study entry. Mobile phlebotomists in the prospective study collected whole blood, serum and a nasopharyngeal or oropharyngeal swab from every participant. Additional blood draws and questionnaires over an approximately two-month period could optionally be provided by prospective study participants. Prospective study blood samples were shipped either frozen or at room temperature before DNA extraction.

This sequence originates from a middle-aged man who had been exposed to COVID-19. Sequencing was performed on PBMCs or T cells enriched from blood (not recorded which). The chain is made from TRBV5-1 and TRBJ2-5; TRBD2 lines up with 14 middle nucleotides. This receptor has the CDR3 CASTGLAGDRGTQYF. Here is the DNA: TGCGCCAGCACGGGACTAGCGGGAGATCGTGGGACCCAGTACTTC.